The clone carrying this TCR beta chain showed up just once. This sample stems from a study of blood T cell repertoires in COVID-19. Study background: T cells, B-cell-depleted T cells, or PBMCs provided the cDNA or gDNA that served as material.

The assay was immunoSEQ multiplex PCR, and TCRdb's table has in-frame clones only and misses some. The sample has under 350,000 clones, around 90% seen once. The junction had 7 bases not matched to a gene; V was cut back by 4 bases and J by 0 bases. CDR1 is SGHNT and CDR2 is YYREEE in the germline V gene (reference sequence). The CDR3 spans 16 residues. Those enrolled in Seattle joined during active infection and were followed longitudinally afterward. The genes are TRBV5-4 and TRBJ1-3, with 7 bases fitting TRBD1. This TCR derives from a woman under 40 with COVID-19, enrolled during active disease. Material for sequencing was peripheral blood. CDR3 DNA: TGTGCCAGCAGCCCCTCGGGACAGAGCTCTGGAAACACCATATATTTT. Translation: CASSPSGQSSGNTIYF.